This T cell receptor beta chain stems from a study of blood T cell repertoires in COVID-19. Whole-study context: PBMCs, B-cell-depleted T cells, or T cells were the source of the cDNA or gDNA that made up the material.

Generated by immunoSEQ multiplex PCR, the TCRdb table keeps only in-frame clones and is missing some. Among 390,000 or so clones, just under 90% were seen once, and the ten largest hold roughly a tenth. Sequenced material: PBMCs or T cells enriched from blood (not recorded which). The clonotype originates from a woman between 45 and 65 years old who had recovered from COVID-19.

The CDR3 nucleotides are TGTGCCAGCAGCCTCCAGACTGGCCTTTACAACGGGGAGCTGTTTTTT. Its protein product is CASSLQTGLYNGELFF. The J gene is TRBJ2-2, the V gene TRBV4-2; D is ambiguous. The germline gives CDR1 LGHNA, CDR2 YNFKEQ. The CDR3 length is 16 residues. Trimming took off 4 bases at V and 7 bases at J, with 19 bases between the two ends.